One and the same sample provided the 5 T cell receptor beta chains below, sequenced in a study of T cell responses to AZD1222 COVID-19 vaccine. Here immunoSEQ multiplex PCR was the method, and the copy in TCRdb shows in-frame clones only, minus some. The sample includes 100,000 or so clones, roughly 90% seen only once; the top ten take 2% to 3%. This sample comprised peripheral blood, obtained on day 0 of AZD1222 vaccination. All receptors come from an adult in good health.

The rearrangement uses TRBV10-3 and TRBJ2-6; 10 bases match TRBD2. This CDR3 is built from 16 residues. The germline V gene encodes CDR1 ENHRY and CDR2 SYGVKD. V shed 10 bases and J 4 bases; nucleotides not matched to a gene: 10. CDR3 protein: CATDPGLASGANVLTF. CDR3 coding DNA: TGTGCCACCGACCCGGGACTAGCGTCCGGGGCCAACGTCCTGACTTTC.

The CDR3 here is CASSVRIERTNEKLFF. The DNA of the CDR3 is TGTGCCAGCAGTGTAAGGATCGAAAGAACTAATGAAAAACTGTTTTTT. The rearrangement joins TRBV6-1 to TRBJ1-4; D uncertain. The germline CDR1 and CDR2 sequences are MNHNS and SASEGT. Between the trimmed V and J ends, which lost 4 bases and 1 base, there was a span of 13 bases. The CDR3 spans 16 residues.

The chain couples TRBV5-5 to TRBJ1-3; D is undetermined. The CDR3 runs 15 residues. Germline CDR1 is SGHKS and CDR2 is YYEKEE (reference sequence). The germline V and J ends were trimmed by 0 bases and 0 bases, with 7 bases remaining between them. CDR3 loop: CASSLGQNSGNTIYF. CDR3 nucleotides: TGTGCCAGCAGCTTGGGGCAGAACTCTGGAAACACCATATATTTT. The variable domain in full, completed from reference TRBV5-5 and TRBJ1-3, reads DAGVTQSPTHLIKTRGQQVTLRCSPISGHKSVSWYQQVLGQGPQFIFQYYEKEERGRGNFPDRFSARQFPNYSSELNVNALLLGDSALYLCASSLGQNSGNTIYFGEGSWLTVV.

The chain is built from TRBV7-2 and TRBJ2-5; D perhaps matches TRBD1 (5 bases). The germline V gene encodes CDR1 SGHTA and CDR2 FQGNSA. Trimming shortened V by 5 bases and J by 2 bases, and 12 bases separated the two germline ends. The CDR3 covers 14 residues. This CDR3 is CASSQQASQETQYF. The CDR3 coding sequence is TGTGCCAGCAGCCAACAGGCCTCGCAAGAGACCCAGTACTTC.

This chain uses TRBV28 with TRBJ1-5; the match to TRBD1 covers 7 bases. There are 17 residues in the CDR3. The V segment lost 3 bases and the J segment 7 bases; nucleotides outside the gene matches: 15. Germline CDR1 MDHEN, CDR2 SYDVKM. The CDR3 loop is CASSFAGRGVLRQPQHF. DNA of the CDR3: TGTGCCAGCAGTTTTGCTGGCAGGGGGGTACTAAGACAGCCCCAGCATTTT.